The 13 T cell receptor beta chains below all came from one sample that was sequenced in a study of blood T cell repertoires in COVID-19. Measured with immunoSEQ multiplex PCR; TCRdb has only the in-frame clones, and not every one. The repertoire includes under 200,000 clones, 90% of them detected once, and roughly 0.56% sits in the top ten. The specimen was peripheral blood. These receptors all stem from a middle-aged man with acute or convalescent COVID-19.

The chain joins TRBV28 to TRBJ2-1; TRBD1 matches 7 bases. J was trimmed by 8 bases and V by 4 bases; bases with no gene match: 8. The germline V gene has CDR1 MDHEN and CDR2 SYDVKM. The CDR3 has 14 amino acids. The CDR3 loop reads CASSSVYRGHEQFF. The CDR3 region has the DNA TGTGCCAGCAGTTCTGTTTACAGGGGTCATGAGCAGTTCTTC.

This rearrangement joins TRBV13 to TRBJ2-2, with TRBD2 identical over 7 bases. Germline V gene data show CDR1 as PRHDT and CDR2 as FYEKMQ (reference sequence). The CDR3 runs to 13 residues. V lost 4 bases and J lost 6; bases outside the gene matches: 2. The CDR3 loop is CASSSGGAGELFF. The CDR3 nucleotides are TGTGCCAGCAGCTCGGGGGGTGCCGGGGAGCTGTTTTTT.

This sequence joins TRBV2 and TRBJ2-3, with 11 bases lining up with TRBD1. The V segment lost 7 bases and the J segment 4 bases; nucleotides outside the gene matches: 10. This CDR3 contains 16 residues. From germline, CDR1 is SNHLY and CDR2 FYNNEI. CDR3: CASKEDRGRLSDTQYF. In DNA form, the CDR3 reads TGTGCCAGCAAAGAGGACAGGGGGCGTTTGTCAGATACGCAGTATTTT. The complete variable domain, with remaining parts taken from reference TRBV2 and TRBJ2-3, reads EPEVTQTPSHQVTQMGQEVILRCVPISNHLYFYWYRQILGQKVEFLVSFYNNEISEKSEIFDDQFSVERPDGSNFTLKIRSTKLEDSAMYFCASKEDRGRLSDTQYFGPGTRLTVL.

This rearrangement joins TRBV19 to TRBJ2-2, with D perhaps matching TRBD1 (6 bases). The V gene's germline CDR1 is LNHDA and CDR2 SQIVND (reference sequence). V lost 7 bases and J lost 5, with 17 bases in between. This CDR3 is 15 amino acids long. The chain's CDR3 is CASNTPGQTTGELFF. The CDR3 nucleotides read TGTGCCAGTAACACCCCGGGACAAACAACCGGGGAGCTGTTTTTT. Variable domain in full (rest from reference TRBV19 and TRBJ2-2): DGGITQSPKYLFRKEGQNVTLSCEQNLNHDAMYWYRQDPGQGLRLIYYSQIVNDFQKGDIAEGYSVSREKKESFPLTVTSAQKNPTAFYLCASNTPGQTTGELFFGEGSRLTVL.

This chain joins TRBV5-6 and TRBJ2-4; D may be TRBD2 (5 bases). Germline assignment: CDR1 SGHDT and CDR2 YYEEEE. The CDR3 has 16 residues. V lost 0 bases and J lost 1, with 11 bases in between. CDR3 sequence reads: CASSLEPVAAKNIQYF. DNA for the CDR3: TGTGCCAGCAGCTTGGAACCGGTAGCGGCCAAAAACATTCAGTACTTC.

The chain combines TRBV5-4 with TRBJ2-3; 11 bases are shared with TRBD2. The germline V gene encodes CDR1 SGHNT and CDR2 YYREEE (reference sequence). The V and J ends lost 3 bases and 1 base, in that order; junction bases with no gene match: 4. The CDR3 runs 16 residues. The CDR3 sequence: CASSSPGLAGTDTQYF. For the CDR3, the DNA is TGTGCCAGCAGCTCCCCGGGACTAGCGGGCACAGATACGCAGTATTTT.

The chain has TRBV6-5 and TRBJ2-3, with TRBD1 matching 7 bases. This CDR3 has 15 amino acids. Looked up from germline, CDR1 is MNHEY and CDR2 is SVGAGI. V lost 7 bases and J lost 5; bases outside the gene matches: 12. CDR3 loop: CASILWRQGEDTQYF. The CDR3 region has the DNA TGTGCCAGCATCCTTTGGAGACAGGGAGAAGATACGCAGTATTTT.

The chain carries TRBV4-1 and TRBJ1-3; 9 bases are a match to TRBD1. CDR3 length: 17 amino acids. Germline CDR1 MGHRA, CDR2 YSYEKL. With 3 bases clipped from V and 0 bases from J, the junction kept 6 bases outside the gene matches. CDR3 in amino acids: CASSQGQGRDSGNTIYF. DNA of the CDR3: TGCGCCAGCAGCCAGGGACAGGGAAGAGACTCTGGAAACACCATATATTTT.

The chain recombines TRBV2 with TRBJ2-3; D may be TRBD2 (5 bases). V was trimmed by 7 bases and J by 2 bases, leaving 10 bases between them. Germline values: CDR1 SNHLY, CDR2 FYNNEI. There are 13 residues in the CDR3. CDR3 amino acids: CASTDGVTDTQYF. CDR3 bases: TGTGCCAGCACGGACGGGGTCACAGATACGCAGTATTTT.

Only one count was recorded for this clone. The V gene is TRBV3-1 (or the pseudogene TRBV3-2), the J gene TRBJ2-2, with 13 bases lining up with TRBD2. This CDR3 is 18 amino acids long. Germline V lookup: CDR1 LGHDT, CDR2 YNNKEL (reference sequence). V gave up 3 bases and J gave up 0 bases; unmatched junction bases: 4. This CDR3 reads CASSHQGTSGANTGELFF. The DNA for the CDR3 is TGTGCCAGCAGCCACCAAGGGACTAGCGGGGCGAACACCGGGGAGCTGTTTTTT.

The chain has TRBV5-4 and TRBJ2-3; TRBD2 agrees at 7 bases. Germline CDR1 reads SGHNT; CDR2 reads YYREEE (reference sequence). Trimming removed 5 bases from V and 5 bases from J; junction bases left unmatched: 11. The CDR3 is 15 residues long. Here the CDR3 DNA reads TGTGCCAGCAGGGAACGAGCGGGGCGGGAAGATACGCAGTATTTT. Residues: CASRERAGREDTQYF. Drawing the rest from reference TRBV5-4 and TRBJ2-3, the complete variable domain is ETGVTQSPTHLIKTRGQQVTLRCSSQSGHNTVSWYQQALGQGPQFIFQYYREEENGRGNFPPRFSGLQFPNYSSELNVNALELDDSALYLCASRERAGREDTQYFGPGTRLTVL.

The chain couples TRBV5-1 to TRBJ1-3; D is unclear. V gave up 0 bases and J gave up 4 bases, with 5 bases separating them. CDR3 size: 13 residues. Germline V gives CDR1 SGHRS, CDR2 YFSETQ. The CDR3 reads CASSLGGGNTIYF. CDR3 DNA: TGCGCCAGCAGCTTGGGAGGGGGAAACACCATATATTTT.

This sequence joins TRBV18 and TRBJ2-1; 9 bases line up with TRBD1. The V gene's germline CDR1 is KGHSH and CDR2 LQKENI. Trimming removed 5 bases from V and 2 bases from J; junction bases left unmatched: 16. The CDR3 has 19 amino acids. The CDR3 here is CASSSSIPGQGQPYNEQFF. Written as DNA, the CDR3 is TGTGCCAGCTCATCATCAATTCCGGGACAGGGACAACCCTACAATGAGCAGTTCTTC.